Listed below are T cell receptor beta chains from one sample, sequenced in a study of cytomegalovirus exposure and HLA in healthy donors. TCRdb's copy holds only in-frame clones and misses some; the assay was immunoSEQ multiplex PCR. The sample comprises 150,000 to 180,000 clones, around 81% of which are singletons, and about 5.6% rests with the top ten. The sample was PBMCs. Receptors were obtained from a woman in her forties in good health and CMV-seropositive. The CDR3 runs from the conserved cysteine through the conserved F or W. The D gene is left open where the match is weak.

NA	TRBJ1-4	TRBV5-6	CASSLDTAGEKLFF	TGTGCCAGCAGCTTGGACACTGCAGGTGAAAAACTGTTTTTT
NA	TRBJ1-3	TRBV18	CASSLTGKNSGNTIYF	TGTGCCAGCTCACTTACAGGGAAGAACTCTGGAAACACCATATATTTT
NA	TRBJ2-7	TRBV18	CASSENGYEQYF	TGTGCCAGCTCGGAGAATGGCTACGAGCAGTACTTC
NA	TRBJ2-7	TRBV10-3	CAISGPTVPGEQYF	TGTGCCATCAGCGGGCCGACAGTGCCCGGCGAGCAGTACTTC
NA	TRBJ2-6	TRBV5-1	CASSPKQGPSGANVLTF	TGCGCCAGCAGTCCTAAACAGGGTCCCTCTGGGGCCAACGTCCTGACTTTC
TRBD1	TRBJ1-5	TRBV27	CASSLAHTGGGSYQPQHF	TGTGCCAGCAGTTTGGCCCACACAGGGGGCGGATCTTATCAGCCCCAGCATTTT
TRBD1	TRBJ1-5	TRBV28	CASSPSGGIWQPQHF	TGTGCCAGCAGTCCCTCAGGGGGCATTTGGCAGCCCCAGCATTTT
NA	TRBJ1-4	TRBV5-1	CASSLLGPTFNEKLFF	TGCGCCAGCAGCTTGTTGGGCCCTACCTTTAATGAAAAACTGTTTTTT
TRBD1	TRBJ1-2	TRBV6-1	CASSLRQGANYGYTF	TGTGCCAGCAGTCTGCGACAGGGGGCTAACTATGGCTACACCTTC
NA	TRBJ2-1	TRBV5-4	CASSLEGGSLYRNEQFF	TGTGCCAGCAGCTTGGAAGGTGGGAGTCTGTATAGGAATGAGCAGTTCTTC
TRBD2	TRBJ2-2	TRBV11-1	CASSSTSATNTGELFF	TGTGCCAGCAGCTCGACTAGCGCGACGAACACCGGGGAGCTGTTTTTT